This T cell receptor (beta chain) is drawn from a study of PD-1 blockade in classical Hodgkin lymphoma (TCRdb year 2020). Regarding the research as a whole: Nivolumab dosing was 3 mg/kg intravenously every 2 weeks, continuing until either disease progression or unacceptable toxicity. A peripheral blood immune signature of response to PD-1 blockade in classical Hodgkin lymphoma was defined using TCR beta sequencing and CyTOF. The research as a whole found: By C4D1, a significant rise was seen in CD4+ TCR diversity but not in CD8+ TCR diversity (p=0.0027 vs p=0.16), and the rise was most apparent among complete responders (p=0.02). Among trial patients, those achieving complete response had baseline diversity similar to that of newly diagnosed patients, while diversity was significantly lower in partial responders and progressors. The study covered only a single clinical trial cohort, and the causes of the repertoire differences, possibly disease activity or prior therapy, were still not defined. Patients starting nivolumab less than 1 year after ASCT had lower diversity and were excluded from later analyses to avoid confounding by immune reconstitution. Baseline TCR diversity was reported to be lower in newly diagnosed patients than in healthy donors and to be lower still in relapsed/refractory patients.

As for this clone: There is no known antigen for this receptor. No much larger clonotype is one base removed from it; base qualities were not supplied.

Interpreted using the paper, the time point label stands for: cycle 4 day 1 (C4D1), after five to seven weeks of nivolumab. Every trial patient had relapsed following autologous stem cell transplantation, and prior brentuximab vedotin exposure was what differed among cohorts A, B and C. The trial cohort comprised some 60 patients with relapsed/refractory classical Hodgkin lymphoma whose best overall responses were complete response, partial response or progressive disease. Trial patients were treated with single-agent nivolumab in the multi-cohort phase II CheckMate 205 trial. Best overall response was determined by an independent review committee according to the 2007 International Working Group response criteria. Trial PBMCs were obtained immediately prior to nivolumab initiation (C1D1) and on therapy at cycle 2 day 1 and cycle 4 day 1. Peripheral blood was collected in 8 mL Vacutainer Cell Preparation Tubes, from which PBMCs were isolated by centrifugation and then cryopreserved.

The Qiagen DNeasy kit was used to extract genomic DNA both from unsorted PBMCs and from the negatively selected CD4+ and CD8+ fractions. Using primers that anneal to V and J segments, immunoSEQ multiplex PCR amplified the TCR beta CDR3 regions. A synthetic immune receptor repertoire was used to minimize amplification bias, and any residual bias was removed computationally once sequencing was done. As for the authors' bioinformatics: Repertoire diversity was quantified as the Shannon entropy index using custom Python scripts. The unsorted, CD4+ and CD8+ repertoires were each analyzed separately, with the exception of combined analyses, where CD4+ and CD8+ sequences were merged in silico. A clone was considered expanded if an increase in frequency of at least 2-fold after treatment relative to C1D1 was found, and a pseudocount of 0.5 was applied to clones undetected at baseline. Singleton clones were defined as clones with 0 or 1 copy at C1D1, and non-singleton clones were defined as clones with 2 or more copies. By matching protein sequences in sorted samples from the same patient, clones expanded in unsorted samples were annotated as CD4+, CD8+ or unknown. Wilcoxon tests were applied to paired samples to test diversity changes from C1D1 to C4D1. The source is immuneACCESS, and TCRdb retained only in-frame sequences with V and J called. Part of the clones is not carried over; for the studies checked, unresolved V genes explain less than half of this, and the remainder is unexplained. Clone size and V and J calls were adopted from that table, with D and trimming inferred from the DNA. The sample contains over 50,000 clones, about 89% of them found a single time. The leading ten clones occupy approximately 6.8% of the sample.

The germline V gene specifies SNHLY as CDR1 and FYNNEI as CDR2. V and J lose 7 bases and 1 base, and a span of 12 bases separates them. CDR3 length: 14 amino acids, cysteine to phenylalanine. Here the CDR3 DNA is all that survives: 42 bases in frame from base 1. The clonotype comes from a human donor with classical Hodgkin lymphoma. The sequencing here drew on peripheral blood mononuclear cells (PBMCs), taken before the fourth cycle of nivolumab. This chain joins TRBV2 to TRBJ2-3, with the D gene not confidently named. The nucleotide sequence reads as follows: TGTGCCAGCATTGGCCGATGGGGCACAGATACGCAGTATTTT. Translation gives CASIGRWGTDTQYF.